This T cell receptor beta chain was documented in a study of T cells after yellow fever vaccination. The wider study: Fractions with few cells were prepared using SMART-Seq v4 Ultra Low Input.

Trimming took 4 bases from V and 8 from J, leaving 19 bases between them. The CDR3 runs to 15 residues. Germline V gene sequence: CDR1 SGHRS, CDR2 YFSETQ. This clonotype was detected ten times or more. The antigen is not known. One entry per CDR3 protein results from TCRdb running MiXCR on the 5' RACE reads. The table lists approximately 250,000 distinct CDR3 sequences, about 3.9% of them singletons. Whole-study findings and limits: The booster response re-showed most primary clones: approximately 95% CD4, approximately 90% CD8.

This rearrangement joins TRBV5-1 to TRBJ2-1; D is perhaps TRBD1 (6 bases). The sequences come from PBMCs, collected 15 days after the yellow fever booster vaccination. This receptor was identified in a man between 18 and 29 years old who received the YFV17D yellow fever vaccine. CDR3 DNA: TGCGCCAGCAGCGGCCCGGGTCAGGGGTCGCATGAGCAGTTCTTC. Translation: CASSGPGQGSHEQFF. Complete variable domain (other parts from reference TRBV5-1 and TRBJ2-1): KAGVTQTPRYLIKTRGQQVTLSCSPISGHRSVSWYQQTPGQGLQFLFEYFSETQRNKGNFPGRFSGRQFSNSRSEMNVSTLELGDSALYLCASSGPGQGSHEQFFGPGTRLTVL.